These T cell receptor beta chains were read from a single sample in a study of blood T cell repertoires in COVID-19. TCRdb's copy holds only in-frame clones and misses some; the assay was immunoSEQ multiplex PCR. The sample includes approximately 300,000 clones, nearly 90% seen only once; the top ten take around 0.98%. Sequencing was carried out using peripheral blood. The receptors were sampled from a middle-aged woman with COVID-19, enrolled during active disease. Each CDR3 is given with its conserved first and last residue. The D gene is left open where the match is weak. Some rows mark clone size as missing; the rest say once, few, many or name a class of expanded clone.

abundance	d_gene	v_gene	j_gene	CDR3nt	CDR3aa
NA	NA	TRBV5-1	TRBJ2-2	TGCGCCAGCAGCGGATCGGGATTTAAGAACACCGGGGAGCTGTTTTTT	CASSGSGFKNTGELFF
NA	TRBD1	TRBV6-5	TRBJ1-1	TGTGCCAGCAGCATCCGGGACAGGGGGCTTGAAGCTTTCTTT	CASSIRDRGLEAFF
NA	NA	TRBV6-5	TRBJ1-1	TGTGCCAGCAGTTACAGGGACTTCATGAACACTGAAGCTTTCTTT	CASSYRDFMNTEAFF
NA	NA	TRBV6-5	TRBJ2-7	TGTGCCAGCACCGCCTGGGGGGACAGAACCTACGAGCAGTACTTC	CASTAWGDRTYEQYF
NA	TRBD2	TRBV30	TRBJ2-7	TGTGCCTGGAGTGTACGTGGACTAGCGTCCTACGAGCAGTACTTC	CAWSVRGLASYEQYF
NA	NA	TRBV18	TRBJ2-5	TGTGCCAGCTCCCAGGGACACCTCCAAGAGACCCAGTACTTC	CASSQGHLQETQYF
NA	NA	TRBV25-1	TRBJ1-1	TGTGCCAGCAGTGAATTGGGGGGGTGGACTGAAGCTTTCTTT	CASSELGGWTEAFF
once	TRBD1	TRBV6-5	TRBJ1-3	TGTGCCAGCAGTTATACCGGGACAGGCTCTGGAAACACCATATATTTT	CASSYTGTGSGNTIYF
NA	NA	TRBV28	TRBJ1-1	TGTGCCAGCAGAAACAGCCCATCAGGGAACACTGAAGCTTTCTTT	CASRNSPSGNTEAFF
NA	TRBD2	TRBV29-1	TRBJ2-1	TGCAGCGTTGAGTTGACTAGCGGGGGTGAGCAGTTCTTC	CSVELTSGGEQFF
NA	NA	TRBV18	TRBJ2-2	TGTGCCAGCTCACCCAGGGGTACCGGGGAGCTGTTTTTT	CASSPRGTGELFF
few	NA	TRBV4-1	TRBJ1-6	TGCGCCAGCAGCCAAGATAGTTCACCCCTCCACTTT	CASSQDSSPLHF
NA	NA	TRBV7-3	TRBJ1-2	TGTGCCAGCAGCTTAAGTCCCGGACAGGGCTACACCTTC	CASSLSPGQGYTF
NA	TRBD1	TRBV9	TRBJ1-2	TGTGCCAGCAGCCCCAGGGGGACAGGGCTTACTAACTATGGCTACACCTTC	CASSPRGTGLTNYGYTF
NA	TRBD1	TRBV27	TRBJ2-1	TGTGCCAGCAGTTGGACAGGGAATGAGCAGTTCTTC	CASSWTGNEQFF